This TCR beta chain was identified during a study of graft-versus-host responses after intestinal transplantation. V dropped 1 base and J dropped 0 bases, with 9 bases sitting between them. CDR1 SNHLY and CDR2 FYNNEI come from the germline V gene. There are 15 residues in the CDR3. Concerning this clone: The antigen is undetermined.

The protocol was immunoSEQ multiplex PCR, while the TCRdb copy is restricted to in-frame clones and leaves out a portion. The table lists tens of thousands of clones, approximately 95% of them singletons. This TCR was sampled from a human donor who was the organ donor for an intestinal transplant. This rearrangement joins TRBV2 to TRBJ2-5, with D unclear. This specimen was unstimulated CD8+ T cells sorted from spleen or lymph node cells, taken before transplant. The CDR3 region is CASSEDLAHQETQYF. CDR3 nucleotides: TGTGCCAGCAGTGAAGATCTGGCACACCAAGAGACCCAGTACTTC. The full variable domain, with the rest looked up from reference TRBV2 and TRBJ2-5, is EPEVTQTPSHQVTQMGQEVILRCVPISNHLYFYWYRQILGQKVEFLVSFYNNEISEKSEIFDDQFSVERPDGSNFTLKIRSTKLEDSAMYFCASSEDLAHQETQYFGPGTRLLVL.